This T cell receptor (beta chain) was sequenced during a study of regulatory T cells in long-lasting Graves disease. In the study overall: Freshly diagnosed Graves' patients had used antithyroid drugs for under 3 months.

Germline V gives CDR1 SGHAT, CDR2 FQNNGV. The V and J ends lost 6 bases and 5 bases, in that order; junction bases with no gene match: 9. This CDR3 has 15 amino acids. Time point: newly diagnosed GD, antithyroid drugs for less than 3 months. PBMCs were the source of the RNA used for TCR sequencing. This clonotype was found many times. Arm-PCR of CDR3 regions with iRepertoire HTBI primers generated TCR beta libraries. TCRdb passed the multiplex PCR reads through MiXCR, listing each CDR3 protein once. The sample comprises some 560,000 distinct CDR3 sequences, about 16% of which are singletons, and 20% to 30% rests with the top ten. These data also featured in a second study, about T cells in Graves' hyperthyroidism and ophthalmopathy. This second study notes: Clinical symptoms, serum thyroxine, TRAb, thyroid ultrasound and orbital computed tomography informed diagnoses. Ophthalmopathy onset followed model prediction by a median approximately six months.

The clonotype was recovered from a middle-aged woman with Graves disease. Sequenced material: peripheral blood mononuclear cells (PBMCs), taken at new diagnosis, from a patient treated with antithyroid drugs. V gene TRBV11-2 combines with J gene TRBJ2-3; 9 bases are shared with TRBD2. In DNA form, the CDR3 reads TGTGCCAGCAGACTAAGGTATAGCGGGGGAGATACGCAGTATTTT. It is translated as CASRLRYSGGDTQYF.